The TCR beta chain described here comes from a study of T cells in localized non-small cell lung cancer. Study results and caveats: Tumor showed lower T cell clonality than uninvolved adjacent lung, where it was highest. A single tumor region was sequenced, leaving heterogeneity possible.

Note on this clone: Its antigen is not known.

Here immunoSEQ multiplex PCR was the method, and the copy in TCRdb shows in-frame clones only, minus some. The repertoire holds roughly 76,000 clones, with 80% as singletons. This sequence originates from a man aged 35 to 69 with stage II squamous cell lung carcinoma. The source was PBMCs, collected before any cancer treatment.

CDR3 amino acids: CASSLDSETSGTNEQFF. The CDR3 region has the DNA TGTGCCAGCAGCTTAGATTCGGAGACTAGCGGGACCAATGAGCAGTTCTTC. The chain recombines TRBV11-2 with TRBJ2-1; 11 bases are a match to TRBD2. The CDR3 is made up of 17 amino acids. V gave up 0 bases and J gave up 6 bases; unmatched junction bases: 7. Per germline, CDR1 SGHAT and CDR2 FQNNGV.